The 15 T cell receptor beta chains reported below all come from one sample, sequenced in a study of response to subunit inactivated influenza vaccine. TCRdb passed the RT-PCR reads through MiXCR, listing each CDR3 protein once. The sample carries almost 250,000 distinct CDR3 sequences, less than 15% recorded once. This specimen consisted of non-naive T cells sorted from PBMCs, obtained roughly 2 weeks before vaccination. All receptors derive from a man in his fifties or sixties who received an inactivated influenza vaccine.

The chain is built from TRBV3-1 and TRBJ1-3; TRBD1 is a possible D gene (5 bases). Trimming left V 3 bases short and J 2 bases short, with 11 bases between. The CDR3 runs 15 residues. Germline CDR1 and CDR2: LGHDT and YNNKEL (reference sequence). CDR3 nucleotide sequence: TGTGCCAGCAGCCACGACAGCAGGACTGGAAACACCATATATTTT. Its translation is CASSHDSRTGNTIYF.

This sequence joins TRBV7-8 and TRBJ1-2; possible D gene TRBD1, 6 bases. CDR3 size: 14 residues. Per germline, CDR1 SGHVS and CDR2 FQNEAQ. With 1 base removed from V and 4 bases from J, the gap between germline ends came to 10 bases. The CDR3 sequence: CASSLGDTRYGYTF. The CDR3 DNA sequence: TGTGCCAGCAGCTTAGGGGACACACGCTATGGCTACACCTTC.

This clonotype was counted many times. CDR3 protein: CASSRTGQGDNGYTF. The CDR3 coding sequence is TGTGCCAGCAGCCGGACGGGACAGGGGGATAATGGCTACACCTTC. V gene TRBV5-6 combines with J gene TRBJ1-2; TRBD1 matches at 11 bases. In germline, CDR1 is SGHDT, CDR2 YYEEEE. The J segment lost 6 bases and the V segment lost 4 bases, leaving 8 bases of the junction unmatched. This CDR3 comprises 15 residues.

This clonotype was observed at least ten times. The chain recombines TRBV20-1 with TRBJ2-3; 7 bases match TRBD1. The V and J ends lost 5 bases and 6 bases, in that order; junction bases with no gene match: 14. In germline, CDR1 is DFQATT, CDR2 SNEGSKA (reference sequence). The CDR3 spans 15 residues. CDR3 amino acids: CSAPSQEGQLDTQYF. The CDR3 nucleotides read TGCAGTGCTCCCTCCCAAGAGGGACAGCTCGATACGCAGTATTTT.

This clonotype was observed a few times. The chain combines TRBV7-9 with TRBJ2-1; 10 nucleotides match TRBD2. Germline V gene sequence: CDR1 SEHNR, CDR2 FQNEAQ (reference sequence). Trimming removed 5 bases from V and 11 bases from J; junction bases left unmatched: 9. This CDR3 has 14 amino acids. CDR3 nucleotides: TGTGCCAGCAGCCCGTCCGGGACTAGCGAAAAGCAGTTCTTC. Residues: CASSPSGTSEKQFF.

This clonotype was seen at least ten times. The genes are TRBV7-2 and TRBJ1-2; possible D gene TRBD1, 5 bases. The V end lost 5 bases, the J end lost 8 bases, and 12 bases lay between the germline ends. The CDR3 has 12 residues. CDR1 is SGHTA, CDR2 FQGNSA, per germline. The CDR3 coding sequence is TGTGCCAGCAGCGCGTATCAGGGAGGCTACACCTTC. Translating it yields CASSAYQGGYTF.

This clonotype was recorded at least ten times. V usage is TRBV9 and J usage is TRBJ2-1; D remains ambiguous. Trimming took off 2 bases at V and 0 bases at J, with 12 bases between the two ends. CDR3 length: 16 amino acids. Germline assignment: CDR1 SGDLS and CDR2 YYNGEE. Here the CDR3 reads CASSVGLPPSYNEQFF. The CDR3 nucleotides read TGTGCCAGCAGCGTCGGTCTTCCCCCCTCCTACAATGAGCAGTTCTTC.

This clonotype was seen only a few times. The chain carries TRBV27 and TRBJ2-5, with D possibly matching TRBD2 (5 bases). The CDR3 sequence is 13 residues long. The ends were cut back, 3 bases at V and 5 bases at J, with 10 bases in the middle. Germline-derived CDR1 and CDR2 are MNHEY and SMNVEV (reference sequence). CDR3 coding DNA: TGTGCCAGCAGTTTGCGAGGGTTGGAGACCCAGTACTTC. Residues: CASSLRGLETQYF.

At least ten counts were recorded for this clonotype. The CDR3 nucleotides are TGCAGTGCCAGACCGGGAGGGCCCGCAGATACGCAGTATTTT. Its translation: CSARPGGPADTQYF. The chain has TRBV20-1 and TRBJ2-3; 8 nucleotides line up with TRBD2. The V segment lost 6 bases and the J segment 4 bases; nucleotides outside the gene matches: 9. The CDR3 length is 14 residues. CDR1 is DFQATT, CDR2 SNEGSKA, per germline (reference sequence).

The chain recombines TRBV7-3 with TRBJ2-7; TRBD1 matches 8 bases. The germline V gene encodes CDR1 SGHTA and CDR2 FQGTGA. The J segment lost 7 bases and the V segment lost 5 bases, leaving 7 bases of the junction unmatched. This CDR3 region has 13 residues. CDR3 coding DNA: TGTGCCAGCAGCCCCGCCGGGACAGGAGAGCAGTACTTC. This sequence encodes CASSPAGTGEQYF.

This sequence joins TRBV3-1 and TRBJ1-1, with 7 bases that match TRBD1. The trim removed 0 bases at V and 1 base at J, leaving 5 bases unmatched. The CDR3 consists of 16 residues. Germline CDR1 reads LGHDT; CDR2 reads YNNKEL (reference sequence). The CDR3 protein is CASSQDQQGENTEAFF. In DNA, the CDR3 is TGTGCCAGCAGCCAAGATCAGCAGGGGGAGAACACTGAAGCTTTCTTT.

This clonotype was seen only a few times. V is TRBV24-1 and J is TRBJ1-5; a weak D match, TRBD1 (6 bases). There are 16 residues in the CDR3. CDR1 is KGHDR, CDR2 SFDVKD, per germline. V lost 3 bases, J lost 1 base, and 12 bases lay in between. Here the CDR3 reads CATSDDTGTSNQPQHF. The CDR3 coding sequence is TGTGCCACCAGTGATGACACCGGGACAAGCAATCAGCCCCAGCATTTT.

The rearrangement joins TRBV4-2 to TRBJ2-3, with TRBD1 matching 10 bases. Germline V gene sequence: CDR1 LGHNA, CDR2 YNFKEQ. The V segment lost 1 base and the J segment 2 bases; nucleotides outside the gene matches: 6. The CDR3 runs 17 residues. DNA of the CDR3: TGTGCCAGCAGCCAAGGAGACAGGGGGCCTGACACAGATACGCAGTATTTT. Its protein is CASSQGDRGPDTDTQYF.

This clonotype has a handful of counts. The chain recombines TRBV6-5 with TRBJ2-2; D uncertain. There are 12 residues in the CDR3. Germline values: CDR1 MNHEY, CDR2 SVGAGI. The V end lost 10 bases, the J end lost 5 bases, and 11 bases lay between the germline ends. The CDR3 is CATRGGTGELFF. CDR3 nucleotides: TGTGCCACCCGCGGTGGGACCGGGGAGCTGTTTTTT.

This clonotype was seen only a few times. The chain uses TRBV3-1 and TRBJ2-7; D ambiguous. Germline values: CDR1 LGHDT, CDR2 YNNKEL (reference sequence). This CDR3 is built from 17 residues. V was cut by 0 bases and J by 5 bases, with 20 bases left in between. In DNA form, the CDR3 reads TGTGCCAGCAGCCAAGAGCGTCGCAGATTTTTTCCCGACGAGCAGTACTTC. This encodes CASSQERRRFFPDEQYF.